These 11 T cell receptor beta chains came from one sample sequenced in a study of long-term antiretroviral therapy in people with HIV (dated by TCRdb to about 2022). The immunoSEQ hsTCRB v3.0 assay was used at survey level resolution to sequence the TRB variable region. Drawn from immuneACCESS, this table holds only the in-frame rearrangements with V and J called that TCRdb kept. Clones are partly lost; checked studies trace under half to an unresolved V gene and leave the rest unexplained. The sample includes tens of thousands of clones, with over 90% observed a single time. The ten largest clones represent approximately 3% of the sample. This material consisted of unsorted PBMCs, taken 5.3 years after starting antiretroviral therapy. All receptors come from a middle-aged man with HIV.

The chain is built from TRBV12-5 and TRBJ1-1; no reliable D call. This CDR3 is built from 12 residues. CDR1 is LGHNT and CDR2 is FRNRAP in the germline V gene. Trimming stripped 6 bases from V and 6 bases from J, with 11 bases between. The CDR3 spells CASGSGDPEAFF. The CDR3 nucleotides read TGTGCTAGTGGATCTGGCGACCCTGAAGCTTTCTTT.

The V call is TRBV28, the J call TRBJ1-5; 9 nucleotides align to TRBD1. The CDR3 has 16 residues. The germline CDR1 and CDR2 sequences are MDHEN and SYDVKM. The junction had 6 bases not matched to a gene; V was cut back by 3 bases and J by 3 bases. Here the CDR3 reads CASSFTDRGNNQPQHF. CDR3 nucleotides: TGTGCCAGCAGTTTCACTGACAGGGGGAACAATCAGCCCCAGCATTTT.

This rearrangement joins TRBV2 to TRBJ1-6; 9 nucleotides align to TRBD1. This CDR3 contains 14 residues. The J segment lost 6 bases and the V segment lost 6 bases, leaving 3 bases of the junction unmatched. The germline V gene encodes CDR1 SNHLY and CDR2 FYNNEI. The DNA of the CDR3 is TGTGCCAGCAGGGGACAGGGAACTAATTCACCCCTCCACTTT. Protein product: CASRGQGTNSPLHF.

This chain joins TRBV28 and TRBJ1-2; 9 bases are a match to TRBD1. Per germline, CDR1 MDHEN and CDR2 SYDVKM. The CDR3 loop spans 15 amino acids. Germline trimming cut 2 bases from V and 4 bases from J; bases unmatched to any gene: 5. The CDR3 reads CASSLRDRGAYGYTF. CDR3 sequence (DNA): TGTGCCAGCAGTTTACGAGACAGGGGGGCCTATGGCTACACCTTC.

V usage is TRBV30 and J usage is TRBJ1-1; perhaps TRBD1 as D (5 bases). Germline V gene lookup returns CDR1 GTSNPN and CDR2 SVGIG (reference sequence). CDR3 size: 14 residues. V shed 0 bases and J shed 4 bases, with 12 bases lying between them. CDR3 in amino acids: CAWSVGGVGTEAFF. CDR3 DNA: TGTGCCTGGAGTGTCGGGGGGGTGGGCACTGAAGCTTTCTTT.

In DNA form, the CDR3 reads TGTGCCAGCAGTTACAGGGAGTTGAACGAGCAGTACTTC. This encodes CASSYRELNEQYF. The rearrangement links TRBV6-6 to TRBJ2-7; TRBD2 might be the D (5 bases). Deletions cut 2 bases from V and 5 bases from J, with 10 bases between. The germline V gene has CDR1 MNHNY and CDR2 SVGAGI (reference sequence). There are 13 residues in the CDR3.

The CDR3 is CASSEALREGYEQYF. The CDR3 coding sequence is TGTGCCAGCAGTGAAGCGCTCAGGGAGGGCTACGAGCAGTACTTC. The gene calls are TRBV6-1 and TRBJ2-7; TRBD2 agrees at 7 bases. V trimming: 0 bases; J trimming: 3 bases; junction bases outside the gene matches: 5. Germline values: CDR1 MNHNS, CDR2 SASEGT. The CDR3 length is 15 residues.

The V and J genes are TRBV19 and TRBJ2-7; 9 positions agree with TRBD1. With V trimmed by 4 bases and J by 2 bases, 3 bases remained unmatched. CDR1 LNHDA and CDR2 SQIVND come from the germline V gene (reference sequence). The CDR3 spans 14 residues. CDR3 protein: CASSRTGETYEQYF. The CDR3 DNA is TGTGCCAGTAGTAGGACAGGGGAGACCTACGAGCAGTACTTC. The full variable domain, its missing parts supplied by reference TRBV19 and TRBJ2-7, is DGGITQSPKYLFRKEGQNVTLSCEQNLNHDAMYWYRQDPGQGLRLIYYSQIVNDFQKGDIAEGYSVSREKKESFPLTVTSAQKNPTAFYLCASSRTGETYEQYFGPGTRLTVT.

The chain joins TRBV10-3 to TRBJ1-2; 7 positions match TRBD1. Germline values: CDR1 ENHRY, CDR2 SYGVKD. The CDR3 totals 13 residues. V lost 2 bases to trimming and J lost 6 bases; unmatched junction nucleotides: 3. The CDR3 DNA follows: TGTGCCATCAGTGAGGACAGGGCAGATGGCTACACCTTC. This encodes CAISEDRADGYTF.

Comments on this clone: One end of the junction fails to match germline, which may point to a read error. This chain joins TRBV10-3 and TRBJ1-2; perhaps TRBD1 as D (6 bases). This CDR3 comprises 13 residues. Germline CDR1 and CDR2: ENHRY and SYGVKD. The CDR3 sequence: CASSYPDSYGYTF. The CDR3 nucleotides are TGTGCCAGCAGTTACCCGGACAGCTATGGCTACACCTTC.

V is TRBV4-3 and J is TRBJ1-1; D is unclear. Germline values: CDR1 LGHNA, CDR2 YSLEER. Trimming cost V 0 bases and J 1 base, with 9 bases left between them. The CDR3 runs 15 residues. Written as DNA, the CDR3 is TGCGCCAGCAGCCAAGATAGCGGCAGGAACACTGAAGCTTTCTTT. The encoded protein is CASSQDSGRNTEAFF.